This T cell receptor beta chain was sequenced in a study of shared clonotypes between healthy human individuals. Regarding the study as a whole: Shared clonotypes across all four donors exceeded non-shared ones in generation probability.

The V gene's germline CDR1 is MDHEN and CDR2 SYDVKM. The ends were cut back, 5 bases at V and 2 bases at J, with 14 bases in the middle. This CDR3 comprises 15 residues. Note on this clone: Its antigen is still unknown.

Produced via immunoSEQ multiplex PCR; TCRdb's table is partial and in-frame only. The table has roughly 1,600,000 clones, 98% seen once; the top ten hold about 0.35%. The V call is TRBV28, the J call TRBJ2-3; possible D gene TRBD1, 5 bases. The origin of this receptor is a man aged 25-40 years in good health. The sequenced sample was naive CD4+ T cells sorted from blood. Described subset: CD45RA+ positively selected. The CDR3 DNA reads TGTGCCAGCAGTCTCAGGGTAGGGGACACAGATACGCAGTATTTT. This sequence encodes CASSLRVGDTDTQYF.